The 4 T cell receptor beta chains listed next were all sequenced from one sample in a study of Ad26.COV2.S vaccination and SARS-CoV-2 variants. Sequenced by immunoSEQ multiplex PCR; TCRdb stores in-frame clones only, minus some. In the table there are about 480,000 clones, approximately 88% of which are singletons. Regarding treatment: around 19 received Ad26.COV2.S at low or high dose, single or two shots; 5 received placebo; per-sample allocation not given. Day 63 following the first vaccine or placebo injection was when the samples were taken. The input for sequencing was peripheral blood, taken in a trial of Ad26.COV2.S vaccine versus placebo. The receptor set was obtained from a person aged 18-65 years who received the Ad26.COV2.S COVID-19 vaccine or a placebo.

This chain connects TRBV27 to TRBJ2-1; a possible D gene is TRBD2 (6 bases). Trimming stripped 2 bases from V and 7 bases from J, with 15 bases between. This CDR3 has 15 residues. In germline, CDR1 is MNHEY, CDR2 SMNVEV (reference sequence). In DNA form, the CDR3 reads TGTGCCAGCAGTTTAACGGGACTTATAGTAAATGAGCAGTTCTTC. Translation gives CASSLTGLIVNEQFF.

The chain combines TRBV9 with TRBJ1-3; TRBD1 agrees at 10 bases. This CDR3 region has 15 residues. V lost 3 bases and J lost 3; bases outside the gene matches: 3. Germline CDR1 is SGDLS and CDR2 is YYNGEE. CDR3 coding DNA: TGTGCCAGCAGCGGACAGGGGGCTGGTGGAAACACCATATATTTT. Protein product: CASSGQGAGGNTIYF.

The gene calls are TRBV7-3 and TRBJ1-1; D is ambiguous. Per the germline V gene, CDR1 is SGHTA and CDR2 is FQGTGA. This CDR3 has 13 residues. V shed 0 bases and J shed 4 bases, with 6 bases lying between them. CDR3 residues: CASSLTQSTEAFF. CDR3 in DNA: TGTGCCAGCAGCTTAACCCAGAGCACTGAAGCTTTCTTT.

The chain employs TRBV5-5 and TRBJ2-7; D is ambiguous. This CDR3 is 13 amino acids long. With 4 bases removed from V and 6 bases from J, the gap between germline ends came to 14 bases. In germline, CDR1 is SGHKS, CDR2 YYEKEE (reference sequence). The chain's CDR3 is CASSLWLAGEQYF. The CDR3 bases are TGTGCCAGCAGCCTATGGTTGGCTGGCGAGCAGTACTTC.